This TCR beta chain was sequenced in a study of blood T cell repertoires in COVID-19. The wider study: PBMCs, B-cell-depleted T cells, or T cells provided the cDNA or gDNA that made up the material.

CDR3 length: 13 residues. Germline CDR1 is SGHAT and CDR2 is FQNNGV. As processed by the authors: Reference gene primer amplification in the assay estimated nucleated cell counts. Here immunoSEQ multiplex PCR was the method, and the copy in TCRdb shows in-frame clones only, minus some. Clone size and the V and J calls come from that table; the DNA yielded D and trimming. The sample includes approximately 300,000 clones, around four fifths of them seen just once. For this clone: At one of its ends the junction is not consistent with the germline gene, which may arise from a read error.

Sample: peripheral blood. The TCR sequence derives from a woman aged 45-65 years with acute or convalescent COVID-19. The chain has TRBV11-2 and TRBJ2-2, with a tentative D call TRBD2 (6 bases). DNA for the CDR3: TGTGCCAGCAACTTACTAGCTACGGGGGAGCTGTTTTTT. It codes for CASNLLATGELFF.